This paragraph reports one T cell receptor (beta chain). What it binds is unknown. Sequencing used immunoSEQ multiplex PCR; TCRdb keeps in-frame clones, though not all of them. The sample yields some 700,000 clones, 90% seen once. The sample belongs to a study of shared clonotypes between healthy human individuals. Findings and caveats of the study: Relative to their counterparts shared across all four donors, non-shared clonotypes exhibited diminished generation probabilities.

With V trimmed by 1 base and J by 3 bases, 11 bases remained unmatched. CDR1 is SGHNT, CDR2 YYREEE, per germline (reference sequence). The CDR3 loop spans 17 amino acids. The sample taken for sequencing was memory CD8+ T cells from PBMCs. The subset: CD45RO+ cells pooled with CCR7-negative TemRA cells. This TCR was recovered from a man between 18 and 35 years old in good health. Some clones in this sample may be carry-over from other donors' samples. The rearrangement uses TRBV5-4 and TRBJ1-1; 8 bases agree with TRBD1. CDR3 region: CASSLSSGGTSDTEAFF. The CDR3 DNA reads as TGTGCCAGCAGCTTGTCGTCAGGGGGCACTTCGGACACTGAAGCTTTCTTT.